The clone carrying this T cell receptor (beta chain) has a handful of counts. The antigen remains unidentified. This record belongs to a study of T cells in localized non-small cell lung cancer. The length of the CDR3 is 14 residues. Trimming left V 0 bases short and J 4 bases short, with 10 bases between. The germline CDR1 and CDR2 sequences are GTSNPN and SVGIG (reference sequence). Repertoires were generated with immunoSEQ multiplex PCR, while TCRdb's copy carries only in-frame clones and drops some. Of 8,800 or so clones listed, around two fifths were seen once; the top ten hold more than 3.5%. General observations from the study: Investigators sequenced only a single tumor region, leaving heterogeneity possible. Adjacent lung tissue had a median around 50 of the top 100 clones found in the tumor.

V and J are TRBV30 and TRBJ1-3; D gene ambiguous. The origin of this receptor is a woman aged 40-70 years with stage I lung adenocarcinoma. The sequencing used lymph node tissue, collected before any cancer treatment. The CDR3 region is CAWSVGAEGNTIYF. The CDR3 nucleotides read TGTGCCTGGAGTGTAGGCGCTGAGGGAAACACCATATATTTT. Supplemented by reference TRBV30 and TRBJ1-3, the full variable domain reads SQTIHQWPATLVQPVGSPLSLECTVEGTSNPNLYWYRQAAGRGLQLLFYSVGIGQISSEVPQNLSASRPQDRQFILSSKKLLLSDSGFYLCAWSVGAEGNTIYFGEGSWLTVV.